The source of this T cell receptor beta chain is a study of T cell responses to AZD1222 COVID-19 vaccine. Study-wide context: The study pooled second doses at about 4 or about 12 weeks. Study-wide points: Spike-specific TCR breadth and depth both grew after two AZD1222 doses.

Profiled with immunoSEQ multiplex PCR; TCRdb holds only in-frame clones, not every one. The sample yields around 120,000 clones, about 85% seen once. Germline CDR1 is KGHSH and CDR2 is LQKENI. V lost 4 bases and J lost 2, with 11 bases in between. This CDR3 contains 14 residues. Notes on this clone: Its antigen is as yet unknown.

The clonotype comes from an adult in good health. The chain employs TRBV18 and TRBJ1-1; D is unclear. The sample was peripheral blood, taken on day 0 of AZD1222 vaccination. The CDR3 sequence: CASSLRTGNTEAFF. The CDR3 coding sequence is TGTGCCAGCTCACTCAGGACCGGTAACACTGAAGCTTTCTTT.